What follows describes a single T cell receptor (beta chain). Original processing methods: Amplification with reference gene primers provided the estimates of nucleated cell counts. TCRdb's copy holds only in-frame clones and misses some; the assay was immunoSEQ multiplex PCR. The V and J calls and clone size come from that table; D and trimming were worked out from the DNA. Here the sample spans about 300,000 clones, around 89% being singletons. This sample was included in a study of blood T cell repertoires in COVID-19. The overall study: Whether acute or convalescent, the COVID-19 samples came from the United States, Italy and Spain. PBMCs, B-cell-depleted T cells, or T cells provided the cDNA or gDNA that made up the material.

A Seattle source enrolled patients during active infection and followed them longitudinally. Looked up from germline, CDR1 is SGHTA and CDR2 is FQGNSA. Trimming removed 1 base at V and 7 bases at J, with 12 bases between. The CDR3 contains 14 residues. Sequencing was carried out using peripheral blood. V usage is TRBV7-2 and J usage is TRBJ2-3, with D unresolved. The source is a woman aged 50 to 60 with COVID-19, enrolled during active disease. CDR3 protein: CASSLEPQANTQYF. The CDR3, as DNA: TGTGCCAGCAGCTTAGAGCCGCAAGCGAATACGCAGTATTTT.